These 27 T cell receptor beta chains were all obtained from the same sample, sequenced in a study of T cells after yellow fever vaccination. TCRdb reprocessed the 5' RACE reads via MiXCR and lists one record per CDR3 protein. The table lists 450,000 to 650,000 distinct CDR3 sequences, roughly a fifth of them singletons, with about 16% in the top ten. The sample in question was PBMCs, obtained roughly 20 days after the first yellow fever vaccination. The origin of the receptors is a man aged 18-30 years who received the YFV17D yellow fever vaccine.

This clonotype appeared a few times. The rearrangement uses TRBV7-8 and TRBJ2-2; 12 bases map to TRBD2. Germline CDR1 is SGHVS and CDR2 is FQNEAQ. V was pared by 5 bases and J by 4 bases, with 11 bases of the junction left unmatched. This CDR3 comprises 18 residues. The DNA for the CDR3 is TGTGCCAGCAGCACGCGACTAGCGGGGGTATCGGTCACCGGGGAGCTGTTTTTT. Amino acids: CASSTRLAGVSVTGELFF.

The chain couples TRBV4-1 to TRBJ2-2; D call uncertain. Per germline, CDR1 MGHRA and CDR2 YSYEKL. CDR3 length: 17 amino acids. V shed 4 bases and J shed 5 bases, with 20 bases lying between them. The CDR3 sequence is CASSRITVGLGTGELFF. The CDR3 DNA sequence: TGCGCCAGCAGCCGGATTACAGTCGGTCTTGGGACCGGGGAGCTGTTTTTT.

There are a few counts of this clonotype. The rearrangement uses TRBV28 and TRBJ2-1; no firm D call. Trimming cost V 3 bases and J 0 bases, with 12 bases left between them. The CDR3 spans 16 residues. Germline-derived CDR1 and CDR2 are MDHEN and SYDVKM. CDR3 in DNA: TGTGCCAGCAGTTTTTGGGTCTCGAGCTCCTACAATGAGCAGTTCTTC. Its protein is CASSFWVSSSYNEQFF.

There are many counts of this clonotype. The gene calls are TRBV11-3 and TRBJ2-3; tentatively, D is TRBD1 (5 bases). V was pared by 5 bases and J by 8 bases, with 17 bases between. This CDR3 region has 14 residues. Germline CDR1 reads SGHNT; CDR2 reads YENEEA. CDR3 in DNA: TGTGCCAGCAGCCTGACCCAGGGTACGGCTACGCAGTATTTT. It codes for CASSLTQGTATQYF. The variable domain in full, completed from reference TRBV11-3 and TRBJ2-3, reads EAGVVQSPRYKIIEKKQPVAFWCNPISGHNTLYWYLQNLGQGPELLIRYENEEAVDDSQLPKDRFSAERLKGVDSTLKIQPAELGDSAVYLCASSLTQGTATQYFGPGTRLTVL.

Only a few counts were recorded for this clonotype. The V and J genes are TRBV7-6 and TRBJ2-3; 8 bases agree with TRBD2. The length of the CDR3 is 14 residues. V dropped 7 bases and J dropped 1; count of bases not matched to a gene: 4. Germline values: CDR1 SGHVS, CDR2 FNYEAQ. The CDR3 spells CASTVRGGTDTQYF. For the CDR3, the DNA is TGTGCCAGCACCGTGCGGGGGGGCACAGATACGCAGTATTTT.

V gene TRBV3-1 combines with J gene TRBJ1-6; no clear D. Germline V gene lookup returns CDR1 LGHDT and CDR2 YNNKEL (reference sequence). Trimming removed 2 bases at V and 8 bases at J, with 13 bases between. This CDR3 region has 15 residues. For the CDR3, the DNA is TGTGCCAGCAGCCAAAGGAACTTGAACCATTCACCCCTCCACTTT. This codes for CASSQRNLNHSPLHF.

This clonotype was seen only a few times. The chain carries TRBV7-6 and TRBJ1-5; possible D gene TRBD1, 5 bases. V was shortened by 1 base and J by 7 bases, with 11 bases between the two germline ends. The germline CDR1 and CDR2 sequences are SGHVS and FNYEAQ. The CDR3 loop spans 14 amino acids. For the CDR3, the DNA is TGTGCCAGCAGCTTAGGCAGGGTAGGCCAGCCCCAGCATTTT. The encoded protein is CASSLGRVGQPQHF.

This CDR3 is CASSWATGARSYEQYV. As DNA, the CDR3 is TGTGCCAGCAGTTGGGCGACAGGGGCAAGGTCCTACGAGCAGTACGTC. V is TRBV6-2 or TRBV6-3 and J is TRBJ2-7, with 8 positions matching TRBD1. This CDR3 has 16 residues. J was trimmed by 1 base and V by 4 bases; bases with no gene match: 9. CDR1 MNHEY and CDR2 SVGEGT come from the germline V gene.

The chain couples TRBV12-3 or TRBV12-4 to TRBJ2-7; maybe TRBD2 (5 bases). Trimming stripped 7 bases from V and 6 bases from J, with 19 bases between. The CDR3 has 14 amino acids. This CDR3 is CASTLGIPRSEQYF. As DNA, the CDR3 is TGTGCCAGCACGCTCGGGATCCCGCGGAGCGAGCAGTACTTC.

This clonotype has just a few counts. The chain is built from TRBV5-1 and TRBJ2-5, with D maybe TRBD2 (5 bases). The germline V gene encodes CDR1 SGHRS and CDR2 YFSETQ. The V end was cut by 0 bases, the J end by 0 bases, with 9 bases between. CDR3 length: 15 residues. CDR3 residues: CASSLERGYQETQYF. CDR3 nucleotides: TGCGCCAGCAGCTTGGAACGGGGATACCAAGAGACCCAGTACTTC.

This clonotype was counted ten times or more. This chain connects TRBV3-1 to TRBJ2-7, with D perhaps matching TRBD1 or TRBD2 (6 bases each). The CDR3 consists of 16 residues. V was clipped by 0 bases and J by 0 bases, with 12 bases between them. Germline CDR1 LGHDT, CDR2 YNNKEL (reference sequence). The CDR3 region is CASSQDEGGCSYEQYV. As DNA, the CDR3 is TGTGCCAGCAGCCAAGATGAAGGGGGGTGCTCCTACGAGCAGTACGTC.

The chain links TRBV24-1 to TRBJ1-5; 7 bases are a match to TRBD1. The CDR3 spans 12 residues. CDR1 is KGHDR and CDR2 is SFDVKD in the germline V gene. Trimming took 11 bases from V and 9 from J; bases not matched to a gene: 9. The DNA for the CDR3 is TGTGCCAACGGGACAGCCCCACTGCCCCAGCATTTT. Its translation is CANGTAPLPQHF.

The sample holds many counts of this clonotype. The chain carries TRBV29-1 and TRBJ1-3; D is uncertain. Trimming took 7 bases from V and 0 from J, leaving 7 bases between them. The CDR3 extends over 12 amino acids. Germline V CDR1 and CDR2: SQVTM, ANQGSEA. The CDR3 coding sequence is TGCAGCGCCCACTACTCTGGAAACACCATATATTTT. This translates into CSAHYSGNTIYF.

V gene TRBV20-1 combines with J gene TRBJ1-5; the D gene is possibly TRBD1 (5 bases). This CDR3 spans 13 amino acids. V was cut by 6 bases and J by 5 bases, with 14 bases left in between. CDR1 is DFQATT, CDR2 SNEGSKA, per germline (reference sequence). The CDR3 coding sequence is TGCAGTGCGAAGGGGCCACCAGATCAGCCCCAGCATTTT. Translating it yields CSAKGPPDQPQHF.

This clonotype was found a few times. In nucleotides, the CDR3 is TGCAGCGTTGGGGGGGTTCTCACAGATACGCAGTATTTT. This translates into CSVGGVLTDTQYF. The chain uses TRBV29-1 and TRBJ2-3; the D gene is possibly TRBD2 (6 bases). Germline V gives CDR1 SQVTM, CDR2 ANQGSEA. V dropped 4 bases and J dropped 2 bases, with 10 bases sitting between them. This CDR3 has 13 amino acids.

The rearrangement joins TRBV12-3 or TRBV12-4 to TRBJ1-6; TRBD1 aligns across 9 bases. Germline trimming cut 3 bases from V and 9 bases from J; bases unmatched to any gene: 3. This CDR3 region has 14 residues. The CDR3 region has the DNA TGTGCCAGCAGTTTTGGGGACAGGGCTTCACCCCTCCACTTT. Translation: CASSFGDRASPLHF.

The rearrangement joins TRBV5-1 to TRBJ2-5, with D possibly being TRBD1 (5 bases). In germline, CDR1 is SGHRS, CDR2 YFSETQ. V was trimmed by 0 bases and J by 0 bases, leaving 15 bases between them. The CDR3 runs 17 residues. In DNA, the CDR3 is TGCGCCAGCAGCTTGGCCCTGACAGCTACCAACCAAGAGACCCAGTACTTC. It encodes CASSLALTATNQETQYF.

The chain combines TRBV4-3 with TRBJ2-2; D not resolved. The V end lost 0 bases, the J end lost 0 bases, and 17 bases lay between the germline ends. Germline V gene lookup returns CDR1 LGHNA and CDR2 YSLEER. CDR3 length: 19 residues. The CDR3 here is CASSQEGRSGRANTGELFF. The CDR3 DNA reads TGCGCCAGCAGCCAAGAAGGACGAAGTGGTAGGGCGAACACCGGGGAGCTGTTTTTT.

CDR3 sequence: CASSYPHNEQFF. The CDR3 DNA reads as TGTGCCAGCAGTTACCCCCACAATGAGCAGTTCTTC. V gene TRBV6-2 or TRBV6-3 combines with J gene TRBJ2-1; D call uncertain. The CDR3 runs to 12 residues. With 2 bases removed from V and 5 bases from J, the gap between germline ends came to 4 bases. Germline V gives CDR1 MNHEY, CDR2 SVGEGT.

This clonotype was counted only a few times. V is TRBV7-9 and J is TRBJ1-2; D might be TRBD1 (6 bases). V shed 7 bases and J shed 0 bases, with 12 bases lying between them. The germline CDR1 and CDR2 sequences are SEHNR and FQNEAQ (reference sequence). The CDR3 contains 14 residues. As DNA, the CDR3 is TGTGCCAGCACGCCACAGGGAGCTAACTATGGCTACACCTTC. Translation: CASTPQGANYGYTF.

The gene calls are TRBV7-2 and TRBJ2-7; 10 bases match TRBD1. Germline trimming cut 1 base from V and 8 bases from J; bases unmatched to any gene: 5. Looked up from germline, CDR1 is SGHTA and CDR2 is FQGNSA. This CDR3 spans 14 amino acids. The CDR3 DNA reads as TGTGCCAGCAGCTTAGGATCGGGACAGGGGAAGCAGTACTTC. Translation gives CASSLGSGQGKQYF.

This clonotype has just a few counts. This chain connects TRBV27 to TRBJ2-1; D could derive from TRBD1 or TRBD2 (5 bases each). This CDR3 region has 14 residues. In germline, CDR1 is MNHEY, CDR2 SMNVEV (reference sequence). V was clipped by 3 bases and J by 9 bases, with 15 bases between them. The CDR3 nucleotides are TGTGCCAGCAGTTTTTCCGGGACCTCGGGTGAGCAGTTCTTC. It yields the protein CASSFSGTSGEQFF.

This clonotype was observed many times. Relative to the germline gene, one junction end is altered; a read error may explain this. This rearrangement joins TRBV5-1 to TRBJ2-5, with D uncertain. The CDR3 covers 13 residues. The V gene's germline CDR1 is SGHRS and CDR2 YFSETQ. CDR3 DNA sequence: TGTGCCAGCAGCTTAAGTCTGCAAGAGACCCAGTACTTC. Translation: CASSLSLQETQYF.

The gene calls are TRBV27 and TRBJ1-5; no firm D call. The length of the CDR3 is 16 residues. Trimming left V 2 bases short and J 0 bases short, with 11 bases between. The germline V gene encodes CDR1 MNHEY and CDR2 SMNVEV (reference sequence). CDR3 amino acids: CASSLSVTYSNQPQHF. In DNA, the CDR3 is TGTGCCAGCAGTTTAAGTGTCACGTATAGCAATCAGCCCCAGCATTTT.

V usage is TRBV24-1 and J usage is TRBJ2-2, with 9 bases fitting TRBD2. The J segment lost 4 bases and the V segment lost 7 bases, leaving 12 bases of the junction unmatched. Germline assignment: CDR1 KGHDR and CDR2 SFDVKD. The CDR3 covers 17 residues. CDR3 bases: TGTGCCACCAGCAGTCTAATAGCGGGGGCCAGCACCGGGGAGCTGTTTTTT. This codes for CATSSLIAGASTGELFF.

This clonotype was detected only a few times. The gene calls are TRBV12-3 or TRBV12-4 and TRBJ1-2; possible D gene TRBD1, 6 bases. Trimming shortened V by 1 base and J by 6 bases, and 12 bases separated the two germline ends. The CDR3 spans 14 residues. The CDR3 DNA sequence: TGTGCCAGCAGTTTAGGGGGGGGCAGGGATGGCTACACCTTC. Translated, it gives CASSLGGGRDGYTF.

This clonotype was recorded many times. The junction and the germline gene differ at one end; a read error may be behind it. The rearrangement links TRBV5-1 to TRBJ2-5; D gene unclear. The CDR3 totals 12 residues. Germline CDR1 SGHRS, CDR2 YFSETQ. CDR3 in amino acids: CASSLSQETQYF. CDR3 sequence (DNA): TGTGCCAGCAGTTTATCCCAAGAGACCCAGTACTTC.